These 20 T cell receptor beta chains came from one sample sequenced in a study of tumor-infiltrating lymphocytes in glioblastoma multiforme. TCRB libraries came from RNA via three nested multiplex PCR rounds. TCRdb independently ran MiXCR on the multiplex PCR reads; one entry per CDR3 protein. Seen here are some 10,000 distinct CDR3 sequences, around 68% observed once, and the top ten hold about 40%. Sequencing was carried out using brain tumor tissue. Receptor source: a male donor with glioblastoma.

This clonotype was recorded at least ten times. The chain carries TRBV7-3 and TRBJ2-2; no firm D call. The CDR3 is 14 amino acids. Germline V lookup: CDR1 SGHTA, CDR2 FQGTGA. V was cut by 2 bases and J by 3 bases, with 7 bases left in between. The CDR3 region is CASSLAGDTGELFF. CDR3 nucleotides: TGTGCCAGCAGCTTAGCTGGGGACACCGGGGAGCTGTTTTTT.

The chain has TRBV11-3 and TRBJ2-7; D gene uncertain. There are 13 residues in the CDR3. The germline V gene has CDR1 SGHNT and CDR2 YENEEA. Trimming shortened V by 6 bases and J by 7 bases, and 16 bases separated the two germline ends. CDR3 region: CASSLSVGYEQYF. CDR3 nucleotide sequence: TGTGCCAGCAGTCTATCCGTGGGTTATGAGCAGTACTTC.

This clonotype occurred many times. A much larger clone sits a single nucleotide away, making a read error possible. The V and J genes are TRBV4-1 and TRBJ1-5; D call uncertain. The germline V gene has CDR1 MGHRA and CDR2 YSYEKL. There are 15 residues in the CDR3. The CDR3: CASSQGLTSNQPQRF. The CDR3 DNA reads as TGCGCCAGCAGCCAAGGACTCACGAGCAATCAGCCCCAGCGTTTT.

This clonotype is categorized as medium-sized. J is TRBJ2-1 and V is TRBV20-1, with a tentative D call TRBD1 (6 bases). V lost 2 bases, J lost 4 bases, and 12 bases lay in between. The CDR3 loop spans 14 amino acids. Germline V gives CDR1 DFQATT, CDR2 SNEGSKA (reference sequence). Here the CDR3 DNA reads TGCAGTGCTAGACGAGTGACAGGTTACAATGAGCAGTTCTTC. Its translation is CSARRVTGYNEQFF.

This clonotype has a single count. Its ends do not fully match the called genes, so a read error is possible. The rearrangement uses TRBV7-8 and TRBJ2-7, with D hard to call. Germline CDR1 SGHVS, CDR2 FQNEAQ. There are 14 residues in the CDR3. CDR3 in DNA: TGTCCCAGCAGCTTGGGAACAGCCGACTACGAGCAGTACTTC. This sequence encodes CPSSLGTADYEQYF.

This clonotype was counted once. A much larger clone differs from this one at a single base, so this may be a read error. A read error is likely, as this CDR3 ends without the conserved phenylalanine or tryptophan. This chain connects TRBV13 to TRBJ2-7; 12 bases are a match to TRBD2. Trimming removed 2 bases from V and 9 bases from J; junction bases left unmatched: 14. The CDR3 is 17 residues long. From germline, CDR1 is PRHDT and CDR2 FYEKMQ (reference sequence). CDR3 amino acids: CASSLSALRLAGGVQYL. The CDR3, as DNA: TGTGCCAGCAGCTTAAGTGCCCTAAGGCTAGCGGGAGGGGTGCAGTACCTC.

The CDR3 spells CASSTTGVVYEQYF. Written as DNA, the CDR3 is TGTGCCAGTAGTACGACAGGGGTTGTCTACGAGCAGTACTTC. J is TRBJ2-7 and V is TRBV19; 8 bases align to TRBD1. Germline-derived CDR1 and CDR2 are LNHDA and SQIVND (reference sequence). V dropped 4 bases and J dropped 3; count of bases not matched to a gene: 5. This CDR3 region has 14 residues.

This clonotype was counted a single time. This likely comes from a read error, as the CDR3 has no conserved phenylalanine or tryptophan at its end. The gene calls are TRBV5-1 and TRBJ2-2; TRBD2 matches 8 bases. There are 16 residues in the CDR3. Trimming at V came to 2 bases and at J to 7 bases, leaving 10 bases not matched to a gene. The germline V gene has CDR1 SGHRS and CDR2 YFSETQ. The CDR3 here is CASSLKSGRAIGELFL. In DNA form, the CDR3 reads TGCGCCAGCAGCTTAAAGTCCGGGAGGGCCATCGGGGAGCTGTTTTTG.

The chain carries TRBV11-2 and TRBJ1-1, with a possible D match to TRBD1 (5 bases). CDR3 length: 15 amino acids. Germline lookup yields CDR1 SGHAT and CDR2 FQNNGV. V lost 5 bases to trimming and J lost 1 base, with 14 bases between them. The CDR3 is CASSRPGGKNTEAFF. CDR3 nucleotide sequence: TGTGCCAGCAGCCGTCCCGGGGGGAAGAACACTGAAGCTTTCTTT.

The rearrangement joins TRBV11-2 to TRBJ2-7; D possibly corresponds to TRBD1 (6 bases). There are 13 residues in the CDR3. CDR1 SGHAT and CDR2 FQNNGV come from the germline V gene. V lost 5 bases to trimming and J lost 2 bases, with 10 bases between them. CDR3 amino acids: CASSQGQTYEQYF. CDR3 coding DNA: TGTGCCAGCAGCCAAGGACAGACCTACGAGCAGTACTTC.

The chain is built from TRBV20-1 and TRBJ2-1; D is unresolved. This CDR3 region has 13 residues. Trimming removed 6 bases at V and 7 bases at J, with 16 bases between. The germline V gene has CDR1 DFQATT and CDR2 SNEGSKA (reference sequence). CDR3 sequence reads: CSARSRVSNEQFF. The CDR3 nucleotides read TGCAGTGCCAGAAGTAGGGTTTCAAATGAGCAGTTCTTC.

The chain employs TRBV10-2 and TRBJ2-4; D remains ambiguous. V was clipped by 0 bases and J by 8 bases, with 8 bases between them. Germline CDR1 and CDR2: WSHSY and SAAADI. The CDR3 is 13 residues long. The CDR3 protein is CASSESELYIQYF. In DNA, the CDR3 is TGCGCCAGCAGTGAGTCAGAGTTATACATTCAGTACTTC.

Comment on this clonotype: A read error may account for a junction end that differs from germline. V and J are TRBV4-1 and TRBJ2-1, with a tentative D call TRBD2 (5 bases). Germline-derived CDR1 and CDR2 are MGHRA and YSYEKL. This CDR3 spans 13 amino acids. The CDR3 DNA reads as TGCGTCAGCAGCCAAGACTACCTCAATGAGCAGTTCTTC. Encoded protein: CVSSQDYLNEQFF.

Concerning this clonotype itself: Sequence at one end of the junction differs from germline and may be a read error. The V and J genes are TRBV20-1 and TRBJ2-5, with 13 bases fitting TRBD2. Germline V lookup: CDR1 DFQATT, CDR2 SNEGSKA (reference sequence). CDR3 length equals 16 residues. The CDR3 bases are TGCAGTGCTAGTCCTAGGACTAGCGGGAGCCGAGAGACCCAGTACTTT. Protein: CSASPRTSGSRETQYF.

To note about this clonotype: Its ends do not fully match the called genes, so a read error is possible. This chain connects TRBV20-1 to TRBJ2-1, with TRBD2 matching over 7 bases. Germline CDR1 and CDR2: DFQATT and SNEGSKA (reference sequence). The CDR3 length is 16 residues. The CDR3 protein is CSASRPGLTGMNKQLF. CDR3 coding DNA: TGCAGTGCTAGTCGACCGGGACTAACGGGAATGAATAAGCAGTTATTC.

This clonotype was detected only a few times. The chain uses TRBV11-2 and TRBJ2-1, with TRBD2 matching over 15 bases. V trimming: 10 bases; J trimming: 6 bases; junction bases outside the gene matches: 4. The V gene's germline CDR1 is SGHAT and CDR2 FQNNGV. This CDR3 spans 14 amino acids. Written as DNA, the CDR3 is TGTGCCACCGGGACTAGCGGGGGGACCAATGAGCAGTTCTTC. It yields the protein CATGTSGGTNEQFF.

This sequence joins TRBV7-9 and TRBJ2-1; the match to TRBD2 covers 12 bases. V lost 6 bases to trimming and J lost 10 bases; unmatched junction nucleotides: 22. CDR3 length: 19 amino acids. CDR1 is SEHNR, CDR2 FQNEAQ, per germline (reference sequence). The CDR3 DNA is TGTGCCAGCAGGCAAACTAGCGGGAGGAATATTAGCTCCTACGACGAGCAGTTCTTC. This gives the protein CASRQTSGRNISSYDEQFF.

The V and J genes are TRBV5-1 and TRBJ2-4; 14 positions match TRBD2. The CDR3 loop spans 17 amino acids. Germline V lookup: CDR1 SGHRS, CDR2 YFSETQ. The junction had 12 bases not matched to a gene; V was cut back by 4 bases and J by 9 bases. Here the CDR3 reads CASSEGTSGGGETIQYF. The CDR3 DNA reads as TGCGCCAGCAGCGAGGGGACTAGCGGGGGCGGCGAGACCATTCAGTACTTC.

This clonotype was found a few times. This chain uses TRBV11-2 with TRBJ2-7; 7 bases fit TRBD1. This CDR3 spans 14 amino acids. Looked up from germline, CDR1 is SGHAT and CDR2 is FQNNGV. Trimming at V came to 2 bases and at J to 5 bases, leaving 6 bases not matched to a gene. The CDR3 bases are TGTGCCAGCAGCTTAAACAGGGGTCAACACGAGCAGTACTTC. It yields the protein CASSLNRGQHEQYF.

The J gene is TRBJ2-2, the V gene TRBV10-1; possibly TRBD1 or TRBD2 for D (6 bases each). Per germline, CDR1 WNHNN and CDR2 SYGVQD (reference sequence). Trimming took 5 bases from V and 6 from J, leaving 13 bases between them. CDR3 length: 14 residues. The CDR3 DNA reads TGCGCCAGCAGTTGGGATAGGGGGGCCGGGGAGCTGTTTTTT. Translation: CASSWDRGAGELFF.